The clone carrying this T cell receptor (beta chain) was recorded a few times. The data belong to a study of CD8+ T cells in alopecia areata. Once sorted, CD4+ cells from four or five patients yielded CD25+CD127- cells. CDR3 length: 16 amino acids. CDR1 SGDLS and CDR2 YYNGEE come from the germline V gene. V lost 5 bases to trimming and J lost 4 bases; unmatched junction nucleotides: 12. Once RNA had been extracted, it was reverse transcribed into cDNA to act as the sequencing template. Method: immunoSEQ multiplex PCR; TCRdb's copy keeps in-frame clones and lacks some. The table includes some 14,000 clones, approximately 53% detected once.

Sequencing input: CD4+ Tregs sorted from blood. This receptor was taken from a human donor with alopecia areata. J is TRBJ2-7 and V is TRBV9, with 10 bases matching TRBD2. The DNA of the CDR3 is TGTGCCAGCAGAGACCTCCCTAGCGGGAGTTGGTACGAGCAGTACTTC. The encoded protein is CASRDLPSGSWYEQYF.